These 23 T cell receptor beta chains share one sample of origin, sequenced in a study of blood T cell repertoires in COVID-19. The data were produced by immunoSEQ multiplex PCR, yet TCRdb's version contains in-frame clones alone and is incomplete. The table records 300,000 to 400,000 clones, around 87% of them present only once. Sample: peripheral blood. Receptors originate from a woman aged 60-70 years with COVID-19, enrolled during active disease.

This chain connects TRBV6-5 to TRBJ2-1; a weak D match, TRBD2 (6 bases). V lost 6 bases and J lost 5, with 17 bases in between. The CDR3 runs to 15 residues. The germline CDR1 and CDR2 sequences are MNHEY and SVGAGI. The CDR3 nucleotides read TGTGCCAGCAGGTCCTACAGGCCGGGGGACAATGAGCAGTTCTTC. Amino acid sequence: CASRSYRPGDNEQFF.

The count of this clone is one. The rearrangement links TRBV3-1 (or the pseudogene TRBV3-2) to TRBJ1-3; D ambiguous. This CDR3 comprises 17 residues. Looked up from germline, CDR1 is LGHDT and CDR2 is YNNKEL (reference sequence). The V and J ends lost 0 bases and 1 base respectively, with 13 bases between them. The CDR3 region is CASSQDRLSRSGNTIYF. The CDR3 bases are TGTGCCAGCAGCCAAGATCGATTAAGCCGATCTGGAAACACCATATATTTT.

This chain joins TRBV5-1 and TRBJ2-4; D is possibly TRBD1 (7 bases). Between the trimmed V and J ends, which lost 1 base and 8 bases, there was a span of 13 bases. CDR1 and CDR2 (germline): SGHRS, YFSETQ. This CDR3 has 14 residues. CDR3 coding DNA: TGCGCCAGCAGCTTGACAGGGGAGGCGGACATTCAGTACTTC. This gives the protein CASSLTGEADIQYF. The complete variable domain, with remaining parts taken from reference TRBV5-1 and TRBJ2-4, reads KAGVTQTPRYLIKTRGQQVTLSCSPISGHRSVSWYQQTPGQGLQFLFEYFSETQRNKGNFPGRFSGRQFSNSRSEMNVSTLELGDSALYLCASSLTGEADIQYFGAGTRLSVL.

The table lists this clone with a few counts. The V and J genes are TRBV10-3 and TRBJ1-1; 9 bases line up with TRBD1. Germline lookup yields CDR1 ENHRY and CDR2 SYGVKD. The CDR3 runs to 14 residues. After removal of 2 bases from V and 5 bases from J, the junction contained 3 bases not matched to a gene. CDR3 nucleotides: TGTGCCATCAGTGAGCGGACAGGGGAAACTGAAGCTTTCTTT. Its translation is CAISERTGETEAFF.

The V gene is TRBV2, the J gene TRBJ1-2; 12 bases fit TRBD1. Looked up from germline, CDR1 is SNHLY and CDR2 is FYNNEI. The CDR3 extends over 17 amino acids. Trimming at V came to 6 bases and at J to 3 bases, leaving 11 bases not matched to a gene. CDR3 nucleotides: TGTGCCAGCAGCTACCGGGACAGGGGGCCCCAGGACTATGGCTACACCTTC. It encodes CASSYRDRGPQDYGYTF.

The chain uses TRBV5-6 and TRBJ1-1; a weak D match, TRBD1 (6 bases). The length of the CDR3 is 16 residues. Germline V gene lookup returns CDR1 SGHDT and CDR2 YYEEEE. V lost 0 bases, J lost 1 base, and 13 bases lay in between. This CDR3 reads CASSLELRGTNTEAFF. As DNA, the CDR3 is TGTGCCAGCAGCTTGGAGCTAAGGGGGACGAACACTGAAGCTTTCTTT.

The chain joins TRBV30 to TRBJ2-7; D perhaps matches TRBD1 (6 bases). Per the germline V gene, CDR1 is GTSNPN and CDR2 is SVGIG (reference sequence). The CDR3 has 13 amino acids. The V end lost 2 bases, the J end lost 4 bases, and 12 bases lay between the germline ends. CDR3 coding DNA: TGTGCCTGGAGTATGGGGGCGGAATACGAGCAGTACTTC. Translating it yields CAWSMGAEYEQYF.

The chain couples TRBV10-3 to TRBJ1-2; no definite D call. The CDR3 totals 13 residues. The V gene lost 6 bases and the J gene lost 4 bases, with 12 bases spanning the gap. From germline, CDR1 is ENHRY and CDR2 SYGVKD. Here the CDR3 reads CAIRNTTPYGYTF. The CDR3 nucleotides are TGTGCCATCAGGAATACTACCCCCTATGGCTACACCTTC.

CDR3 sequence reads: CASRLTSIAGELFF. CDR3 sequence (DNA): TGTGCCAGCAGACTGACTAGTATAGCCGGGGAGCTGTTTTTT. V gene TRBV6-6 combines with J gene TRBJ2-2, with D possibly TRBD2 on 6 matching bases. This CDR3 has 14 amino acids. V was clipped by 6 bases and J by 6 bases, with 14 bases between them. From germline, CDR1 is MNHNY and CDR2 SVGAGI (reference sequence).

The CDR3 DNA reads TGTGCCACCCAGGGCTCCTATAATTCACCCCTCCACTTT. This encodes CATQGSYNSPLHF. V gene TRBV24-1 combines with J gene TRBJ1-6, with D perhaps TRBD1 (5 bases). V was pared by 9 bases and J by 0 bases, with 5 bases between. From germline, CDR1 is KGHDR and CDR2 SFDVKD. CDR3 length: 13 amino acids.

This clone has ten or more counts. The chain uses TRBV2 and TRBJ1-6; TRBD1 aligns across 7 bases. The germline V gene encodes CDR1 SNHLY and CDR2 FYNNEI. CDR3 length: 14 residues. Trimming cost V 6 bases and J 10 bases; bases outside gene matches: 9. CDR3 bases: TGTGCCAGCAGGAACTGGGACAGTAGATCACCCCTCCACTTT. Its protein product is CASRNWDSRSPLHF.

The chain joins TRBV2 to TRBJ1-6; D uncertain. The germline gives CDR1 SNHLY, CDR2 FYNNEI. This CDR3 is 13 amino acids long. V lost 6 bases, J lost 9 bases, and 12 bases lay in between. CDR3: CASRGSQISPLHF. The DNA for the CDR3 is TGTGCCAGCAGGGGCAGCCAAATTTCACCCCTCCACTTT.

The rearrangement joins TRBV2 to TRBJ1-1; D is possibly TRBD1 (5 bases). V gave up 0 bases and J gave up 1 base, with 12 bases separating them. Germline assignment: CDR1 SNHLY and CDR2 FYNNEI. This CDR3 region has 16 residues. The chain's CDR3 is CASSEAPRTGNTEAFF. CDR3 in DNA: TGTGCCAGCAGTGAAGCCCCGCGTACAGGGAACACTGAAGCTTTCTTT.

This sequence joins TRBV7-3 and TRBJ1-5; a weak D match, TRBD1 (6 bases). The CDR3 is made up of 14 amino acids. Trimming took 7 bases from V and 3 from J, leaving 13 bases between them. Germline assignment: CDR1 SGHTA and CDR2 FQGTGA. The CDR3 loop is CASTQGTNNQPQHF. The CDR3 region has the DNA TGTGCCAGCACCCAAGGGACAAACAATCAGCCCCAGCATTTT.

The rearrangement joins TRBV5-4 to TRBJ2-1, with 9 positions matching TRBD1. CDR1 and CDR2 from the germline V gene are SGHNT and YYREEE (reference sequence). The ends lost 4 bases at V and 9 bases at J; junction bases unmatched: 8. The CDR3 contains 14 residues. The chain's CDR3 is CASSQPGQGREQFF. CDR3 nucleotides: TGTGCCAGCAGCCAACCGGGACAGGGTCGTGAGCAGTTCTTC.

The V call is TRBV7-9, the J call TRBJ2-1; no definite D call. Germline-derived CDR1 and CDR2 are SEHNR and FQNEAQ (reference sequence). V lost 5 bases and J lost 0, with 11 bases in between. The CDR3 totals 15 residues. The CDR3 sequence is CASSPPRSSYNEQFF. As DNA, the CDR3 is TGTGCCAGCAGCCCTCCCCGGAGCTCCTACAATGAGCAGTTCTTC.

The chain links TRBV5-1 to TRBJ2-4, with 8 bases that match TRBD1. The germline CDR1 and CDR2 sequences are SGHRS and YFSETQ. Trimming cost V 1 base and J 6 bases; bases outside gene matches: 6. The CDR3 is 15 residues long. CDR3 loop: CASSLSRTGLNIQYF. CDR3 coding DNA: TGCGCCAGCAGCTTGTCAAGGACAGGGTTAAACATTCAGTACTTC.

The J gene is TRBJ1-2, the V gene TRBV27, with D uncertain. The germline gives CDR1 MNHEY, CDR2 SMNVEV (reference sequence). CDR3 length equals 15 residues. V was pared by 0 bases and J by 2 bases, with 10 bases between. The CDR3 is CASSLSMQVNYGYTF. The CDR3, as DNA: TGTGCCAGCAGTTTATCGATGCAGGTCAACTATGGCTACACCTTC.

This rearrangement joins TRBV7-9 to TRBJ2-3; weak D call: TRBD2 (6 bases). There are 11 residues in the CDR3. Trimming pared 6 bases from V and 8 bases from J, leaving 9 bases between. CDR1 is SEHNR, CDR2 FQNEAQ, per germline (reference sequence). As DNA, the CDR3 is TGTGCCAGCAGACCCGGGGGTACGCAGTATTTT. Translating gives CASRPGGTQYF.

In DNA form, the CDR3 reads TGTGCCAGCAGCCAGCAGGAGACTAGCGGGCTCCGGAGCACAGATACGCAGTATTTT. Encoded protein: CASSQQETSGLRSTDTQYF. This chain links TRBV4-2 with TRBJ2-3, with 10 bases that match TRBD2. Per germline, CDR1 LGHNA and CDR2 YNFKEQ. This CDR3 has 19 residues. V shed 3 bases, J shed 0 bases, and the junction held 12 bases outside the gene matches.

V usage is TRBV5-1 and J usage is TRBJ1-6; possible D gene TRBD1, 6 bases. CDR1 is SGHRS and CDR2 is YFSETQ in the germline V gene. The CDR3 length is 17 residues. Trimming took off 0 bases at V and 1 base at J, with 11 bases between the two ends. The CDR3 sequence: CASSLAGESSYNSPLHF. CDR3 coding DNA: TGCGCCAGCAGCTTGGCAGGGGAGAGTTCCTATAATTCACCCCTCCACTTT.

This clone occurred once. The chain employs TRBV28 and TRBJ1-1; D remains unclear. V lost 4 bases and J lost 7, with 13 bases in between. CDR3 length: 13 residues. Per the germline V gene, CDR1 is MDHEN and CDR2 is SYDVKM. DNA for the CDR3: TGTGCCAGCAGTTCGCCAAACTCGGGTGAAGCTTTCTTT. Its protein product is CASSSPNSGEAFF. Complete variable domain (other parts from reference TRBV28 and TRBJ1-1): DVKVTQSSRYLVKRTGEKVFLECVQDMDHENMFWYRQDPGLGLRLIYFSYDVKMKEKGDIPEGYSVSREKKERFSLILESASTNQTSMYLCASSSPNSGEAFFGQGTRLTVV.

The chain has TRBV6-5 and TRBJ1-5; unclear D gene. CDR3 length equals 13 residues. Germline CDR1 and CDR2: MNHEY and SVGAGI. Deletions cut 6 bases from V and 4 bases from J, with 10 bases between. The CDR3 region is CASRLQLNQPQHF. DNA of the CDR3: TGTGCCAGCAGACTACAACTTAATCAGCCCCAGCATTTT.